The subject of this entry is one T cell receptor (beta chain). No cognate antigen has been identified for it. No quality values exist for individual bases; no much larger clone is one base distant. This entry belongs to a study of blood T cell repertoires in COVID-19 (TCRdb year 2020). Background for the entire study: Collaborator samples came from the United States, Italy and Spain and covered acute and convalescent phases of COVID-19. The samples were drawn from two sources: the first 160 participants of the ongoing ImmuneRACE study, and about 1,300 subjects contributed by 6 global collaborators. The repertoires were released in a freely available public database meant as a resource for research on the immune response to SARS-CoV-2. Nearly every sample came with metadata listing a de-identified subject ID, COVID-19 status, age in years and sex. Subjects who had been exposed to COVID-19, were actively infected with it, or had recovered from it provided the deeply sampled blood TCRbeta repertoires that made up the dataset. The prospective study material was composed of cDNA or gDNA derived from T cells, B-cell-depleted T cells, or PBMCs. HLA class I and class II types, where available, came from metadata supplied by the sample provider rather than from assay-based typing. Points the paper makes about the study in general: Clinical and demographic metadata were provided uncurated, with the amount varying by source and participant.

The immunoSEQ Assay, a bias-controlled multiplex PCR, was used to amplify TCRbeta CDR3 regions from genomic DNA. The paper's data handling went like this. Within the assay, amplification of reference gene primers was used to estimate how many nucleated cells each sample contained. To quantify the absolute abundance of each unique TCRbeta CDR3 rearrangement, sequence reads were collapsed and filtered. Productive Simpson clonality was computed per sample as the square root of Simpson's diversity index over productive rearrangements. The table was pulled from immuneACCESS by TCRdb, which kept in-frame rearrangements only. Such tables lose some clones; where checked, under half of the loss comes from unresolved V genes, and the rest has no known cause. V, J and clone size reflect that table, while D and trimming were determined from the DNA. For this sample the table gives approximately 160,000 clones, of which 90% were detected only once. Approximately 0.5% of the sample goes to the ten largest clones.

Each collaborating institution followed its own protocols to collect whole blood in K2EDTA tubes. Collaborator samples were shipped for TCRbeta analysis as frozen whole blood, isolated PBMCs, or DNA extracted from either sample type. The germline V gene (reference sequence) sets CDR1 to SEHNR and CDR2 to FQNEAQ. Cut back by 5 bases and 5 bases, the V and J ends lie 22 bases apart. The CDR3 covers 17 residues, taking in both the cysteine and the phenylalanine. Solely the CDR3 DNA is kept, with 51 bases framed from the first base. The V gene is TRBV7-9 and the J gene is TRBJ2-4; the D gene is possibly TRBD2, with 5 bases matching. The clonotype originates from a man aged 45-60 years with acute or convalescent COVID-19. What was sequenced was peripheral blood. Here the CDR3 is given as CASSPGGLGGTENIQYF. The DNA is as follows: TGTGCCAGCAGCCCAGGCGGGCTGGGCGGAACCGAAAACATTCAGTACTTC.